Listed below are T cell receptor beta chains from one sample, sequenced in a study of blood T cell repertoires in COVID-19. Some clones are missing from TCRdb's copy, which holds only in-frame ones; the method was immunoSEQ multiplex PCR. The top ten hold 7.2% of the sample, which has some 150,000 clones, around 83% seen once. Sequenced sample: peripheral blood. The receptors were sampled from a woman between 45 and 65 years old in a cohort sampled during active or convalescent COVID-19. CDR3s leave out the opening cysteine and the closing phenylalanine or tryptophan.

>13|TRBJ1-5|TRBV7-9
ASSSDGGGNQPQH
>13|TRBJ2-3|TRBV24-1
ATQPGGSNTDTQY
>12|TRBJ2-3|TRBV2
ASSEPSSPDTQY
>11|TRBJ1-2|TRBV12-3/TRBV12-4
ASRVTGSGGYT
>12|TRBJ1-5|TRBV10-2
ASSDPDRDQPQH
>11|TRBJ1-2|TRBV19
ASSIDRGGGYT
>15|TRBJ1-1|TRBV23-1
ASSQMEGGERDTEAF
>10|TRBJ1-4|TRBV7-9
ATDRDGEKLF
>13|TRBJ1-2|TRBV6-6
ASSASGTELYGYT
>11|TRBJ2-1|TRBV30
AWSGGSNNEQF
>13|TRBJ1-3|TRBV7-2
ASSLAQLSGNTIY
>14|TRBJ2-2|TRBV5-1
ASSPGDRANTGELF
>12|TRBJ2-7|TRBV4-2
ASSQRGGQSEQY
>12|TRBJ1-6|TRBV25-1
ASSGVGGNSPLH
>13|TRBJ1-5|TRBV5-1
ASSLESGGNQPQH
>13|TRBJ1-4|TRBV7-9
ASSLESRGSEKLF
>9|TRBJ2-5|TRBV20-1
SAILQETQY
>13|TRBJ1-1|TRBV9
ASSPLGGRGAEAF
>12|TRBJ2-2|TRBV7-2
ASSLQRNTGELF
>13|TRBJ1-6|TRBV19
ASRPSRVVGSPLH
>13|TRBJ1-4|TRBV5-1
ASSLVAGPNEKLF
>11|TRBJ2-5|TRBV30
AWMGLLQETQY
>12|TRBJ1-1|TRBV5-1
ASSIELTNTEAF
>11|TRBJ2-2|TRBV3-1/TRBV3-2
ASRVWASGELF
>10|TRBJ1-1|TRBV19
ASSSPNTEAF
>14|TRBJ2-1|TRBV24-1
ATSEQLAGGYNEQF
>10|TRBJ1-2|TRBV6-2/TRBV6-3
ASSRTDRSYT
>12|TRBJ1-2|TRBV20-1
SASGPRGRYGYT
>10|TRBJ2-2|TRBV10-3
AISGASGELF
>11|TRBJ2-1|TRBV7-2
ASSSGTYNEQF
>12|TRBJ2-5|TRBV6-5
ASKREEEQETQY
>14|TRBJ2-3|TRBV15
ATSRARTGDTDTQY